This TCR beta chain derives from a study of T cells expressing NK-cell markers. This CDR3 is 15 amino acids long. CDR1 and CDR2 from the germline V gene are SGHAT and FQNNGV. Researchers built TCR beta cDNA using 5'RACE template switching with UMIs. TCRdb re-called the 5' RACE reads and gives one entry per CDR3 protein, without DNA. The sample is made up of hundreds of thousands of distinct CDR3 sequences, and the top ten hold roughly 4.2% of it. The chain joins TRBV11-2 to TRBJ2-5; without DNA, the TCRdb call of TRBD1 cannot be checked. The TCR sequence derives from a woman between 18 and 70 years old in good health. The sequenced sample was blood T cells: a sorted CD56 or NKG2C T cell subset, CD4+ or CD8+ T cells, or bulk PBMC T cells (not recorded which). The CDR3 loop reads CASSILTGRGETQYF. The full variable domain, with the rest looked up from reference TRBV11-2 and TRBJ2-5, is EAGVAQSPRYKIIEKRQSVAFWCNPISGHATLYWYQQILGQGPKLLIQFQNNGVVDDSQLPKDRFSAERLKGVDSTLKIQPAKLEDSAVYLCASSILTGRGETQYFGPGTRLLVL.